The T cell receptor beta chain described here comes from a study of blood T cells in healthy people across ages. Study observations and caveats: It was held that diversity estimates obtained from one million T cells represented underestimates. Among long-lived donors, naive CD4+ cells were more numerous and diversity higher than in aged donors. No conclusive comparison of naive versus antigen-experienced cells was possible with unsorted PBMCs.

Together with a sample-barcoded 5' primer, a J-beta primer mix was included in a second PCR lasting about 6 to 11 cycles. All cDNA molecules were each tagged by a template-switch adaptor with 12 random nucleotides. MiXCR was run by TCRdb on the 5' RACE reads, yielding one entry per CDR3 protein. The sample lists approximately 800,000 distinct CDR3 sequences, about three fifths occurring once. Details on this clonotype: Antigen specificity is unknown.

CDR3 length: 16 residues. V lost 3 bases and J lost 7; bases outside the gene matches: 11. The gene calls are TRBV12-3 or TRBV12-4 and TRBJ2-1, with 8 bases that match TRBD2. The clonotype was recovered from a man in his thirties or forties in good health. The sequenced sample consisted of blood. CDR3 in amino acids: CASSLGWAGGGNEQFF. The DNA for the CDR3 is TGTGCCAGCAGTTTGGGCTGGGCGGGAGGTGGTAATGAGCAGTTCTTC.